This T cell receptor (beta chain) was sequenced during a study of blood T cell repertoires in COVID-19. The CDR3 covers 13 residues. Germline V CDR1 and CDR2: SNHLY, FYNNEI. The V end lost 8 bases, the J end lost 7 bases, and 18 bases lay between the germline ends. Sequenced by immunoSEQ multiplex PCR; TCRdb stores in-frame clones only, minus some. The sample lists about 270,000 clones; about nine tenths were seen once. The sequence was obtained from a middle-aged man with active or convalescent COVID-19. Sequencing was performed on peripheral blood. This chain connects TRBV2 to TRBJ2-7; D unresolved. CDR3 bases: TGTGCCAGCTCCTGGCGGCCGGCGGAGGAGCAGTACTTC. Translation gives CASSWRPAEEQYF.